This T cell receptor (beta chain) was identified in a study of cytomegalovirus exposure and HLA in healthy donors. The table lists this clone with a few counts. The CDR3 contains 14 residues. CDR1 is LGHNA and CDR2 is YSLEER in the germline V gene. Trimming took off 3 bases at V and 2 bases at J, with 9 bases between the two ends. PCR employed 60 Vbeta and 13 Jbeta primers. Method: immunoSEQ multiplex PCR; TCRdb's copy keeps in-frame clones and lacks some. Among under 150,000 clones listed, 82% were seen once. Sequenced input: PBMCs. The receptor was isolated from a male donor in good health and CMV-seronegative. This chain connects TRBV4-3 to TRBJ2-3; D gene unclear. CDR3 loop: CASSHDTDTDTQYF. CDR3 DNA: TGCGCCAGCAGCCATGACACGGACACAGATACGCAGTATTTT.